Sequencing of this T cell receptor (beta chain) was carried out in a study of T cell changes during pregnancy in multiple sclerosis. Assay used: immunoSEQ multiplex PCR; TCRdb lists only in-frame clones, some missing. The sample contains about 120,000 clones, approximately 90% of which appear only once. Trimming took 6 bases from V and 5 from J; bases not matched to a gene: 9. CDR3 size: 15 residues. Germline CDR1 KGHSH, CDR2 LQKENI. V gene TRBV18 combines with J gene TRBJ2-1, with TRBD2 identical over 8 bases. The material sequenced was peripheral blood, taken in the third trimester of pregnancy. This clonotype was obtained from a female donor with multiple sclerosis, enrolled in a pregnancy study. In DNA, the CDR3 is TGTGCCAGCTCTTCGGGACTAGGGGGGAACAATGAGCAGTTCTTC. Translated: CASSSGLGGNNEQFF.